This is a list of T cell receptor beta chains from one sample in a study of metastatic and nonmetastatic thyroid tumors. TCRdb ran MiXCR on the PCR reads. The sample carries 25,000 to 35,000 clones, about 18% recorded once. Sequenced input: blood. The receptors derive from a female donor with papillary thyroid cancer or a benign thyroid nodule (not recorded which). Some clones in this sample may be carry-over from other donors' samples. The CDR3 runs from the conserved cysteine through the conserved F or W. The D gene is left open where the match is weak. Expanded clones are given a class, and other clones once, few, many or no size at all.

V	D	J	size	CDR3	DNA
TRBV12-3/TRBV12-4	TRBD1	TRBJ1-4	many	CASSFNRGGGEKLFF	TGTGCCAGCAGTTTCAACAGGGGCGGGGGTGAAAAACTGTTTTTT
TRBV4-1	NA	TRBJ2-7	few	CASGRGPGSSYEHYF	TGCGCCAGCGGCCGGGGCCCCGGGTCCTCCTACGAGCATTACTTC
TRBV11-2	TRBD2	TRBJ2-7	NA	CASSYATLAGGRLLDEQYF	TGTGCCAGCAGCTACGCCACACTAGCGGGAGGGCGTCTGTTGGACGAGCAGTACTTC
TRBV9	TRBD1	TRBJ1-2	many	CASSPQVTGYGYTF	TGTGCCAGCAGCCCCCAGGTGACAGGGTATGGCTACACCTTC
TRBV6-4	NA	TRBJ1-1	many	CASSEARDTEAFF	TGTGCCAGCAGTGAGGCCAGGGACACTGAAGCTTTCTTT
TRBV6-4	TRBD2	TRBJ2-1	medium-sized	CASSGLAGGNEQFF	TGTGCCAGCAGTGGACTAGCGGGAGGCAATGAGCAGTTCTTC
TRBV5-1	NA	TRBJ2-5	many	CASSLAGKTQYF	TGCGCCAGCAGCTTGGCCGGAAAGACCCAGTACTTC
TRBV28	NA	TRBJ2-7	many	CATKELREQYF	TGTGCCACCAAAGAGCTCCGCGAGCAGTACTTC
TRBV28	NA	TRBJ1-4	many	CASSGASEGEKLFF	TGTGCCAGCAGTGGGGCGTCGGAGGGTGAAAAACTGTTTTTT
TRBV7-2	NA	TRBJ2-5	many	CAGGFEGSNQETQYF	TGTGCCGGGGGCTTCGAGGGGTCAAACCAAGAGACCCAGTACTTC
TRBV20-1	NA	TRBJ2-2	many	CSARDQGKDTGELFF	TGCAGTGCTAGAGATCAGGGGAAGGACACCGGGGAGCTGTTTTTT
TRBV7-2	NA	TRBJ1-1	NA	CASSLLFNTEAFF	TGTGCCAGCAGCTTACTTTTTAACACTGAAGCTTTCTTT
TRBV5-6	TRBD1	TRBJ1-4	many	CASSFGTGLEKLFF	TGTGCCAGCAGCTTCGGGACAGGGCTTGAAAAACTGTTTTTT
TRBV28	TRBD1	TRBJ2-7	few	CASRTTGFGYEQYF	TGTGCCAGCAGAACGACAGGGTTTGGCTACGAGCAGTACTTC
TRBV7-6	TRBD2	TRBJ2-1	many	CASSLSVSGGSYNEQFF	TGTGCCAGCAGCTTATCGGTTAGCGGGGGTTCCTACAATGAGCAGTTCTTC
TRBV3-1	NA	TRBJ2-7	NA	CASSQPPCLQYF	TGTGCCAGCAGCCAACCGCCGTGTCTTCAGTACTTC
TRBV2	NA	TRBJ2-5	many	CASSVESRETQYF	TGTGCCAGCAGTGTGGAGTCCCGAGAGACCCAGTACTTC
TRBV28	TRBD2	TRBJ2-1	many	CASRPGTSGYNEQFF	TGTGCCAGCAGACCCGGGACTAGCGGTTACAATGAGCAGTTCTTC
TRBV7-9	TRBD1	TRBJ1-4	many	CASSTTGVEEKLFF	TGTGCCAGCAGCACGACAGGGGTTGAGGAAAAACTGTTTTTT
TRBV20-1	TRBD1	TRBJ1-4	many	CSARTGGGKLFF	TGCAGTGCCCGGACAGGAGGGGGAAAACTGTTTTTT
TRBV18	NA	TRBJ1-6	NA	CASSPYTDNSPLHF	TGTGCCAGCTCACCATACACAGATAATTCACCCCTCCACTTT
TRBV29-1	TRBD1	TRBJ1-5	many	CSVRQGEANQPQHF	TGCAGCGTGAGACAGGGGGAGGCTAATCAGCCCCAGCATTTT
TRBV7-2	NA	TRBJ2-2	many	CASSPSTGELFF	TGTGCCAGCAGCCCCTCCACCGGGGAGCTGTTTTTT
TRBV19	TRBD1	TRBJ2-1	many	CASSIDGQGALNEQFF	TGTGCCAGTAGTATAGACGGACAGGGGGCTCTGAATGAGCAGTTCTTC
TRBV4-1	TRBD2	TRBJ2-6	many	CASSPTSGSGANVLTF	TGCGCCAGCAGCCCGACTAGCGGCTCTGGGGCCAACGTCCTGACTTTC
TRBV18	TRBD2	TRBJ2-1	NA	CASSPPGLALYNEQFF	TGTGCCAGCTCACCACCGGGACTAGCCTTGTACAATGAGCAGTTCTTC
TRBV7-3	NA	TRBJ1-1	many	CASSLMHSNTEAFF	TGTGCCAGCAGCTTAATGCACTCGAACACTGAAGCTTTCTTT
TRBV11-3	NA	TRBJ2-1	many	CASSPDRYNEQFF	TGTGCCAGCAGCCCGGACCGGTACAATGAGCAGTTCTTC
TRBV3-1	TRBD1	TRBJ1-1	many	CASSRWDRNTEAFF	TGTGCCAGCAGCAGATGGGACAGGAACACTGAAGCTTTCTTT
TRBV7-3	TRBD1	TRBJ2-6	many	CASSYRDRRLDFSGANVLTF	TGTGCCAGCAGCTACCGGGACAGGAGACTCGATTTCTCTGGGGCCAACGTCCTGACTTTC
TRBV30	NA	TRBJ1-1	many	CAWMTNTEAFF	TGTGCCTGGATGACGAACACTGAAGCTTTCTTT
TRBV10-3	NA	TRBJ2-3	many	CAISESTSTDTQYF	TGTGCCATCAGTGAGTCGACGAGCACAGATACGCAGTATTTT
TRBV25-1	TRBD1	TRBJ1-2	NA	CASEQGARGGYTF	TGTGCCAGCGAACAGGGGGCGCGAGGAGGCTACACCTTC
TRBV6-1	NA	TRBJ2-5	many	CASSEYHSSEETQYF	TGTGCCAGCAGTGAATATCACAGTTCAGAAGAGACCCAGTACTTC
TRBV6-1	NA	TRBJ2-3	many	CASWDPFRGTDTQYF	TGTGCCAGCTGGGACCCCTTTCGAGGCACAGATACGCAGTATTTT
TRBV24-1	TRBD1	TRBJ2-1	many	CATSDITGGNEQFF	TGTGCCACCAGTGACATAACAGGGGGGAATGAGCAGTTCTTC
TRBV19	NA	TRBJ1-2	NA	CASSTLWGDTGYYGYTF	TGTGCCAGTAGTACCCTCTGGGGGGACACAGGCTACTATGGTTACACCTTC
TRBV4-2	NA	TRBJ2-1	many	CASSQVGPPAYNEQFF	TGTGCCAGCAGCCAGGTGGGTCCCCCCGCTTACAATGAGCAGTTCTTC
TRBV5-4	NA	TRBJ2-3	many	CASRTGGNTDTQYF	TGTGCCAGCAGGACAGGTGGAAACACAGATACGCAGTATTTT
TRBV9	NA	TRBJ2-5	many	CASSVLSGQETQYF	TGTGCCAGCAGCGTGCTGTCGGGGCAAGAGACCCAGTACTTC